Listed here are 18 T cell receptor beta chains from one sample, sequenced in a study of OX40 agonist ivuxolimab in advanced cancers. Sequencing was performed with immunoSEQ multiplex PCR; in TCRdb, only in-frame clones are kept and a portion is missing. The sample contains about 68,000 clones, around 83% of which appear only once. The starting material was CD4+ or CD8+ T cells sorted from blood, obtained in a trial of the OX40 agonist ivuxolimab. The source is an adult with an advanced solid tumor such as melanoma, head and neck, liver or kidney cancer.

This rearrangement joins TRBV4-1 to TRBJ2-7; D is tentatively TRBD1 or TRBD2 (5 bases each). The germline CDR1 and CDR2 sequences are MGHRA and YSYEKL. Trimming cost V 5 bases and J 0 bases, with 14 bases left between them. This CDR3 is 15 amino acids long. The CDR3 sequence: CASSSAGTDSYEQYF. The CDR3, as DNA: TGCGCCAGCAGCTCGGCCGGGACGGACTCCTACGAGCAGTACTTC.

In this sample, this clone turned up a few times. The genes are TRBV5-4 and TRBJ2-3; 7 bases fit TRBD2. Germline assignment: CDR1 SGHNT and CDR2 YYREEE (reference sequence). This CDR3 contains 15 residues. Trimming cost V 0 bases and J 5 bases; bases outside gene matches: 6. Here the CDR3 DNA reads TGTGCCAGCAGCTTGGGGGGGGGTCAGATAGATACGCAGTATTTT. Translated: CASSLGGGQIDTQYF. The entire variable domain, with the rest obtained from reference TRBV5-4 and TRBJ2-3, is as follows: ETGVTQSPTHLIKTRGQQVTLRCSSQSGHNTVSWYQQALGQGPQFIFQYYREEENGRGNFPPRFSGLQFPNYSSELNVNALELDDSALYLCASSLGGGQIDTQYFGPGTRLTVL.

This clone was recorded at least ten times. V and J are TRBV5-1 and TRBJ2-1; D might be TRBD1 (5 bases). V was trimmed by 2 bases and J by 6 bases, leaving 9 bases between them. The V gene's germline CDR1 is SGHRS and CDR2 YFSETQ. This CDR3 is 13 amino acids long. CDR3 protein: CASSFQGTNEQFF. Here the CDR3 DNA reads TGCGCCAGCAGCTTTCAGGGAACCAATGAGCAGTTCTTC.

This clone was picked up one time. The V call is TRBV7-6, the J call TRBJ2-1; tentatively, D is TRBD2 (5 bases). The V end was cut by 4 bases, the J end by 2 bases, with 15 bases between. CDR1 is SGHVS, CDR2 FNYEAQ, per germline. This CDR3 is built from 16 residues. The CDR3 reads CASSSYGRETYNEQFF. In DNA form, the CDR3 reads TGTGCCAGCAGCTCCTACGGCCGGGAAACCTACAATGAGCAGTTCTTC.

The chain recombines TRBV7-9 with TRBJ1-2; 9 bases agree with TRBD1. There are 16 residues in the CDR3. Germline V gene sequence: CDR1 SEHNR, CDR2 FQNEAQ (reference sequence). With 5 bases clipped from V and 6 bases from J, the junction kept 13 bases outside the gene matches. This CDR3 is CASSPTTGQGGNGYTF. CDR3 coding DNA: TGTGCCAGCAGCCCTACTACGGGACAGGGAGGAAATGGCTACACCTTC.

This clone was recorded only once. DNA of the CDR3: TGCGCCAGCAGAACTCGGGTAGGGTCTGAAAAACTGTTTTTT. Its translation: CASRTRVGSEKLFF. The rearrangement uses TRBV5-1 and TRBJ1-4; D not resolved. V was clipped by 5 bases and J by 7 bases, with 15 bases between them. The CDR3 spans 14 residues. Germline V gene sequence: CDR1 SGHRS, CDR2 YFSETQ.

The chain joins TRBV6-5 to TRBJ1-6; D not certain. Germline CDR1 reads MNHEY; CDR2 reads SVGAGI. CDR3 length: 16 amino acids. V was cut by 0 bases and J by 1 base, with 7 bases left in between. CDR3 coding DNA: TGTGCCAGCAGTTACTCTGACCGATCCTATAATTCACCCCTCCACTTT. Translating gives CASSYSDRSYNSPLHF.

V and J are TRBV5-1 and TRBJ2-4, with 9 positions matching TRBD2. The V gene end was trimmed by 3 bases and the J gene end by 2 bases; junction bases not matched to a gene: 15. The germline V gene encodes CDR1 SGHRS and CDR2 YFSETQ. The CDR3 totals 19 residues. CDR3 nucleotides: TGCGCCAGCAGCTGGGGCGGGGGGGCCGTGGAGGTTTCCAAAAACATTCAGTACTTC. Translated: CASSWGGGAVEVSKNIQYF. The full variable domain, rest sourced from reference TRBV5-1 and TRBJ2-4, is KAGVTQTPRYLIKTRGQQVTLSCSPISGHRSVSWYQQTPGQGLQFLFEYFSETQRNKGNFPGRFSGRQFSNSRSEMNVSTLELGDSALYLCASSWGGGAVEVSKNIQYFGAGTRLSVL.

This chain links TRBV14 with TRBJ1-3, with TRBD1 matching over 8 bases. V shed 6 bases and J 3 bases; nucleotides not matched to a gene: 10. The CDR3 consists of 16 residues. Germline V CDR1 and CDR2: SGHDN, FVKESK. CDR3 sequence (DNA): TGTGCCAGCAGTCCTAGGACAGGGACCTATGGAAACACCATATATTTT. Its translation is CASSPRTGTYGNTIYF.

This chain joins TRBV6-6 and TRBJ2-3, with D possibly being TRBD1 (5 bases). The CDR3 sequence is 15 residues long. V lost 5 bases and J 5 bases, leaving 17 bases between the germline ends. Germline V gene sequence: CDR1 MNHNY, CDR2 SVGAGI (reference sequence). CDR3 in amino acids: CASSRGRQGVDTQYF. The CDR3 DNA reads TGTGCCAGCAGTAGGGGTCGTCAAGGAGTAGATACGCAGTATTTT.

The chain has TRBV6-1 and TRBJ1-5, with D unresolved. CDR3 length: 9 residues. Looked up from germline, CDR1 is MNHNS and CDR2 is SASEGT. The V end was cut by 8 bases, the J end by 7 bases, with 3 bases between. CDR3 nucleotides: TGTGCCAGCGGCCAGCCCCAGCATTTT. Its translation is CASGQPQHF.

This clone turned up a few times. V and J are TRBV25-1 and TRBJ2-7; 8 bases are shared with TRBD2. Trimming took 9 bases from V and 3 from J; bases not matched to a gene: 10. CDR3 size: 14 residues. Germline-derived CDR1 and CDR2 are MGHDK and SYGVNS. The CDR3 protein is CASAPAGEFYEQYF. CDR3 sequence (DNA): TGTGCCAGTGCTCCAGCGGGGGAGTTCTACGAGCAGTACTTC.

This chain uses TRBV5-1 with TRBJ2-4; tentative D call: TRBD2 (5 bases). Germline assignment: CDR1 SGHRS and CDR2 YFSETQ. V was clipped by 0 bases and J by 0 bases, with 19 bases between them. CDR3 length: 19 residues. CDR3 residues: CASSLALSFGELAKNIQYF. The CDR3 nucleotides are TGCGCCAGCAGCTTGGCCCTTTCCTTCGGGGAGCTAGCCAAAAACATTCAGTACTTC.

The chain links TRBV5-1 to TRBJ1-5; the D gene is possibly TRBD1 (5 bases). The V end lost 0 bases, the J end lost 6 bases, and 7 bases lay between the germline ends. CDR3 length: 13 residues. The germline V gene encodes CDR1 SGHRS and CDR2 YFSETQ. The CDR3 here is CASSLEGAQPQHF. The CDR3 bases are TGCGCCAGCAGCTTGGAAGGGGCTCAGCCCCAGCATTTT. The variable domain in full, with the rest retrieved from reference TRBV5-1 and TRBJ1-5, is KAGVTQTPRYLIKTRGQQVTLSCSPISGHRSVSWYQQTPGQGLQFLFEYFSETQRNKGNFPGRFSGRQFSNSRSEMNVSTLELGDSALYLCASSLEGAQPQHFGDGTRLSIL.

The rearrangement joins TRBV7-2 to TRBJ2-3; no clear D gene. The germline gives CDR1 SGHTA, CDR2 FQGNSA. The V gene lost 2 bases and the J gene lost 3 bases, with 12 bases spanning the gap. The CDR3 covers 15 residues. CDR3 loop: CASSLSLTNTDTQYF. The CDR3 nucleotides read TGTGCCAGCAGCTTAAGTTTGACGAATACAGATACGCAGTATTTT.

The rearrangement uses TRBV6-5 and TRBJ2-7; tentative D call: TRBD2 (5 bases). Germline CDR1 MNHEY, CDR2 SVGAGI. V lost 0 bases and J lost 0, with 12 bases in between. The CDR3 totals 16 residues. Here the CDR3 reads CASSYSRTGSSYEQYF. In DNA form, the CDR3 reads TGTGCCAGCAGTTACTCGAGGACGGGGAGCTCCTACGAGCAGTACTTC.

This clone occurred once. The CDR3, as DNA: TGTGCCAGCAGTTCGACAGGGAACGGGGCCAACGTCCTGACTTTC. This encodes CASSSTGNGANVLTF. V is TRBV27 and J is TRBJ2-6, with 7 bases that match TRBD1. V lost 4 bases to trimming and J lost 4 bases; unmatched junction nucleotides: 4. Germline V gene data show CDR1 as MNHEY and CDR2 as SMNVEV (reference sequence). The CDR3 is 15 amino acids.

This chain joins TRBV2 and TRBJ2-5; 10 positions match TRBD1. Germline-derived CDR1 and CDR2 are SNHLY and FYNNEI. The CDR3 sequence is 16 residues long. V gave up 6 bases and J gave up 1 base; unmatched junction bases: 8. The CDR3 reads CASRVTGGAVQETQYF. The CDR3, as DNA: TGTGCCAGCAGGGTGACAGGGGGCGCGGTCCAAGAGACCCAGTACTTC.